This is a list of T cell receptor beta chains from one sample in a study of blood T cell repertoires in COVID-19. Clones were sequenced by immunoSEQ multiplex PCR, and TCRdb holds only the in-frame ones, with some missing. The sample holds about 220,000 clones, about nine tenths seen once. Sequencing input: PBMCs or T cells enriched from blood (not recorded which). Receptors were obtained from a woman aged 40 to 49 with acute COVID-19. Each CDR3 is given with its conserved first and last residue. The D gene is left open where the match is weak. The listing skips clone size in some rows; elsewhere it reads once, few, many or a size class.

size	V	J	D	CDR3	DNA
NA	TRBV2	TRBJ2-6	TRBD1	CASAKTGWGSGANVLTF	TGTGCCAGCGCTAAGACAGGGTGGGGCTCTGGGGCCAACGTCCTGACTTTC
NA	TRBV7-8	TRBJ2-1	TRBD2	CASSPGQRGGYNEQFF	TGTGCCAGCAGCCCCGGCCAGCGGGGGGGGTACAATGAGCAGTTCTTC
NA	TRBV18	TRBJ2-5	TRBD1	CASSPDDRGLEETQYF	TGTGCCAGCTCACCAGATGACAGGGGGCTGGAAGAGACCCAGTACTTC
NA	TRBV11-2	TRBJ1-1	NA	CASSWGRTQAFF	TGTGCCAGCAGCTGGGGGCGGACTCAAGCTTTCTTT
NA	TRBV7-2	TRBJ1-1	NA	CASSRRANTEAFF	TGTGCCAGCAGCAGGAGAGCGAACACTGAAGCTTTCTTT
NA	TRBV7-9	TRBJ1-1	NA	CASSLANGWNTEAFF	TGTGCCAGCAGCTTAGCGAATGGCTGGAACACTGAAGCTTTCTTT
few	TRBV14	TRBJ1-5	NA	CASSQDRDGTQHF	TGTGCCAGCAGCCAAGACAGGGATGGGACCCAGCATTTT
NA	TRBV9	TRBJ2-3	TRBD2	CASSVTSGGTTDTQYF	TGTGCCAGCAGTGTCACTAGCGGGGGGACCACAGATACGCAGTATTTT
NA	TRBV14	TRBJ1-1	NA	CASSQEVASDKAFF	TGTGCCAGCAGCCAAGAAGTGGCCAGTGATAAAGCTTTCTTT
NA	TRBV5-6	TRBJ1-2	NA	CASSSDYGYTF	TGTGCCAGCAGCAGCGACTATGGCTACACCTTC
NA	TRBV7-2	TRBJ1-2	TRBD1	CASINAGGGYGYTF	TGTGCCAGCATCAACGCAGGGGGCGGGTATGGCTACACCTTC
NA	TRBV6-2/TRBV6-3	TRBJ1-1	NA	CASSKRMNTEAFF	TGTGCCAGCAGTAAGAGAATGAACACTGAAGCTTTCTTT